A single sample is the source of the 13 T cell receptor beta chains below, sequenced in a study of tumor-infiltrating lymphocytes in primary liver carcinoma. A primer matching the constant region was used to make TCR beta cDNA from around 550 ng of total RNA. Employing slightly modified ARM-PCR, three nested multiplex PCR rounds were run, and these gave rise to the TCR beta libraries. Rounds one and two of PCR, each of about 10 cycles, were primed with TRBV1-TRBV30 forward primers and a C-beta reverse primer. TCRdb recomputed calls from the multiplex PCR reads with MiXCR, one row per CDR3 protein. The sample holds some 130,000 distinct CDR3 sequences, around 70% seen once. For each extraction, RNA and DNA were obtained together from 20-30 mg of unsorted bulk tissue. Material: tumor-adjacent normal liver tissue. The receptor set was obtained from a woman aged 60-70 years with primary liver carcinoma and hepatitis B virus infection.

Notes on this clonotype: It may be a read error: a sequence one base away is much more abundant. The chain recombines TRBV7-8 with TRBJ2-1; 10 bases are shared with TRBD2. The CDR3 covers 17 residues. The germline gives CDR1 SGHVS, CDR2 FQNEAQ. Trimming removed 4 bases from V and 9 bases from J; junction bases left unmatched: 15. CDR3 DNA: TGTGCCAGCAGCTCCCGGGGTGCTAGCGGGAGTAGCGGTGAGCAGTTCTTC. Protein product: CASSSRGASGSSGEQFF.

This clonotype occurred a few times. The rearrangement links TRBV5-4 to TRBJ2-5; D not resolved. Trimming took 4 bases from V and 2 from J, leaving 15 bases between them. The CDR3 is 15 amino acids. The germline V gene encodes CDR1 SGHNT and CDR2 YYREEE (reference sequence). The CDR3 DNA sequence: TGTGCCAGCAGCGTGGGTTCAGGCTGTCAAGAGACCCAGTACTTC. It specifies CASSVGSGCQETQYF.

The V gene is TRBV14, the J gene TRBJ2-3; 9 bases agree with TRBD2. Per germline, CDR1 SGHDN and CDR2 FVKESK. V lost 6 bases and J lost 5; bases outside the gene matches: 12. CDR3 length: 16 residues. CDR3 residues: CASSLLAGRMIDTQYF. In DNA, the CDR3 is TGTGCCAGCAGTCTGCTAGCGGGAAGAATGATAGATACGCAGTATTTT.

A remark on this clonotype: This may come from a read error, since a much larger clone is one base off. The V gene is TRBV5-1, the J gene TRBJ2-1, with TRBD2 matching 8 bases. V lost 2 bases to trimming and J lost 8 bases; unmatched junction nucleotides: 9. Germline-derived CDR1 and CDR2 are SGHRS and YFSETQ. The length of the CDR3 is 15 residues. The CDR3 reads CASSLRAGDGYEQFF. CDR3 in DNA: TGCGCCAGCAGCTTACGAGCGGGAGACGGGTATGAGCAGTTCTTC.

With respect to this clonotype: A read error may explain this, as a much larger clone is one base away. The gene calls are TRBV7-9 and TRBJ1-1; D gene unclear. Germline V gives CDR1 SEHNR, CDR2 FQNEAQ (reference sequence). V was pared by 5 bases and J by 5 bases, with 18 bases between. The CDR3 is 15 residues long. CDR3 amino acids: CASSLSGMGKTEAFF. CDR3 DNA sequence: TGTGCCAGCAGCCTATCCGGGATGGGGAAGACTGAAGCTTTCTTT.

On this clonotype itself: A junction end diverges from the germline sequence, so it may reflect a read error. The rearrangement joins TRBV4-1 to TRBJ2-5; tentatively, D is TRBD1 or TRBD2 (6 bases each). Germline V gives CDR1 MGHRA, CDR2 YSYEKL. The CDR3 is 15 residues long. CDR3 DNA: TGCGCCAGCAGCCAGGGGGGACATGGACCCGAGACCCAGTGCTTC. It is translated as CASSQGGHGPETQCF.

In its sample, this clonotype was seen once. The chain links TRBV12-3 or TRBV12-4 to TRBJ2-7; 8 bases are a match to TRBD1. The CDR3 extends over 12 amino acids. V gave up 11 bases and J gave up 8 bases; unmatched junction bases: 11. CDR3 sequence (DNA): TGTGCCGGCACACAGACAGGGGAAAAGCAGTACTTC. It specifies CAGTQTGEKQYF.

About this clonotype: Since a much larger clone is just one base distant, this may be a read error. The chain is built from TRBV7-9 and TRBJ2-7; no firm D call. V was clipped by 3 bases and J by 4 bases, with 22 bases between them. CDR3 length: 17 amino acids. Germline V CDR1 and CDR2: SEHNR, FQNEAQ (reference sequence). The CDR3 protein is CASSFPGPREGKYEQYF. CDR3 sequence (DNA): TGTGCCAGCAGCTTCCCCGGCCCTAGGGAAGGGAAATACGAGCAGTACTTC.

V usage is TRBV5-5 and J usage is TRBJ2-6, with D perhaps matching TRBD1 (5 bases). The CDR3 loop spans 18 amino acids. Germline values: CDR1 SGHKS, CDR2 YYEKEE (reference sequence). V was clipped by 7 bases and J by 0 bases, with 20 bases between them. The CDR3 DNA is TGTGCCAGCCCCATTCCCCAGGGATATAGCTCTGGGGCCAACGTCCTGACTTTC. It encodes CASPIPQGYSSGANVLTF.

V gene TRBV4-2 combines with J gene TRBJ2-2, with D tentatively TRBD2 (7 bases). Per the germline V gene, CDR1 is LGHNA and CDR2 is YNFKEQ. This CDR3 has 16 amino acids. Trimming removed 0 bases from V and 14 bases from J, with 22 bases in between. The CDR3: CASSQDWGGSTGGLFF. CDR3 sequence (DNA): TGTGCCAGCAGCCAAGATTGGGGGGGCTCCACCGGGGGCCTGTTTTTT.

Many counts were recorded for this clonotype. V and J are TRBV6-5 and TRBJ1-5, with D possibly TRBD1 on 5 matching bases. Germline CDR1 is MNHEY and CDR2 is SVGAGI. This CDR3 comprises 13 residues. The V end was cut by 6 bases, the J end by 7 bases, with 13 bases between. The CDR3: CASRRGPWQPQHF. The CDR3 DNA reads TGTGCCAGCAGAAGGGGTCCGTGGCAGCCCCAGCATTTT.

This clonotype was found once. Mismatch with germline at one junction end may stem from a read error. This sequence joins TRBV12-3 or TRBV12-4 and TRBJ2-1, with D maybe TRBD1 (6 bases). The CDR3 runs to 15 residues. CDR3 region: CACRPRTGTPNEQFF. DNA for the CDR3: TGTGCCTGCAGGCCCAGAACCGGGACACCCAATGAGCAGTTCTTC.

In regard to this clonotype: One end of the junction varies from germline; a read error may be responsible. The CDR3 sequence is CVSSLEGSLINEQFF. As DNA, the CDR3 is TGTGTCAGCAGCTTAGAGGGGAGTCTCATTAATGAGCAGTTCTTC. The V call is TRBV11-2, the J call TRBJ2-1; D may correspond to TRBD1 or TRBD2 (5 bases each). Germline CDR1 SGHAT, CDR2 FQNNGV. The CDR3 length is 15 residues.